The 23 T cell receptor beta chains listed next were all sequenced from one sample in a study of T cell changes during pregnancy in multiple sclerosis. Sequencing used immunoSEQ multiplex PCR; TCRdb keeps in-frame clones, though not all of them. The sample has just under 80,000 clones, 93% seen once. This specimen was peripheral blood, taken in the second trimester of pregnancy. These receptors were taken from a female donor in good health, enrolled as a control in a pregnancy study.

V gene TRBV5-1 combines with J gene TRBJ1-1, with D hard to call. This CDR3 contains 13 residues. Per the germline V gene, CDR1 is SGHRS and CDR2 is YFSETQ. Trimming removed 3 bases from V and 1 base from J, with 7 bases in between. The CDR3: CASSSLGNTEAFF. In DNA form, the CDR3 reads TGCGCCAGCAGCTCACTAGGGAACACTGAAGCTTTCTTT.

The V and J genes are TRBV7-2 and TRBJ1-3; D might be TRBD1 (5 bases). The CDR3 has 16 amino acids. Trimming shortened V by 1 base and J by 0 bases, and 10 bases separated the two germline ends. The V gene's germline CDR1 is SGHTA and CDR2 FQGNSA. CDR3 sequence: CASSLVSGNSGNTIYF. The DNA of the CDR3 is TGTGCCAGCAGCTTAGTTTCAGGGAACTCTGGAAACACCATATATTTT.

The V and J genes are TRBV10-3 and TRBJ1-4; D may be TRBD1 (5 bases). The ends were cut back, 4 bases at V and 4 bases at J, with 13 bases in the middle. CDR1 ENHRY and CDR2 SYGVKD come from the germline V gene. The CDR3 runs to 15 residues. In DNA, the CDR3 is TGTGCCATCAGTGCGGTGGGGGGGGGTAATGAAAAACTGTTTTTT. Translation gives CAISAVGGGNEKLFF.

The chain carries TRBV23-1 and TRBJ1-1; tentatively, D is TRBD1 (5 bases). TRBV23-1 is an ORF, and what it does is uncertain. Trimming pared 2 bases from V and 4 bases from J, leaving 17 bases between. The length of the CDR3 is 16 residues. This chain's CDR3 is CASSQIVRTGVTEAFF. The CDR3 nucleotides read TGCGCCAGCAGTCAAATAGTACGGACGGGGGTCACTGAAGCTTTCTTT.

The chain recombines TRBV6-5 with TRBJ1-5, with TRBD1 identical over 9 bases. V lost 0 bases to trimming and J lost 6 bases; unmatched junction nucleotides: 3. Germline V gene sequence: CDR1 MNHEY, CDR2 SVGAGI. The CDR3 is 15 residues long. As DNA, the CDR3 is TGTGCCAGCAGTTACTCTTGGACAGGGGTTCAGCCCCAGCATTTT. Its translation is CASSYSWTGVQPQHF.

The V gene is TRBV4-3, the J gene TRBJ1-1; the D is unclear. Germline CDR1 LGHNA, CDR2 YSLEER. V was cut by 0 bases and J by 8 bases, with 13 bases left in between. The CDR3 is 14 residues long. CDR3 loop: CASSQELVRSEAFF. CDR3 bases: TGCGCCAGCAGCCAAGAGTTGGTGCGGTCGGAAGCTTTCTTT.

The CDR3 loop reads CASSPGQGAGTGELFF. CDR3 bases: TGTGCCAGCAGCCCGGGACAGGGGGCAGGTACCGGGGAGCTGTTTTTT. The chain uses TRBV6-6 and TRBJ2-2, with 12 bases fitting TRBD1. Germline V gives CDR1 MNHNY, CDR2 SVGAGI (reference sequence). The V segment lost 6 bases and the J segment 5 bases; nucleotides outside the gene matches: 7. The CDR3 runs to 16 residues.

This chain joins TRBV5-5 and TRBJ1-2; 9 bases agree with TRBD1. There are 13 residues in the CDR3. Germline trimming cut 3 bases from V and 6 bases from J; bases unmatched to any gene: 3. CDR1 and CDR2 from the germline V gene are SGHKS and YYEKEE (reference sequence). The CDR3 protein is CASSSRDRDGYTF. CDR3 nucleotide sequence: TGTGCCAGCAGCTCCCGGGACAGGGATGGCTACACCTTC.

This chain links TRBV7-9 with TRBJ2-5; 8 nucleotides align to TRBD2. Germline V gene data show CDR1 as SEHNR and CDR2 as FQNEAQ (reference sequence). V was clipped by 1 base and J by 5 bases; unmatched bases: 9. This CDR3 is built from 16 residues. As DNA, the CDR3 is TGTGCCAGCAGCTTAGGAGGTGCGGGGGGCTGGGAGACCCAGTACTTC. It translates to CASSLGGAGGWETQYF. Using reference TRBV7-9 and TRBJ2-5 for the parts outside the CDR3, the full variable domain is DTGVSQNPRHKITKRGQNVTFRCDPISEHNRLYWYRQTLGQGPEFLTYFQNEAQLEKSRLLSDRFSAERPKGSFSTLEIQRTEQGDSAMYLCASSLGGAGGWETQYFGPGTRLLVL.

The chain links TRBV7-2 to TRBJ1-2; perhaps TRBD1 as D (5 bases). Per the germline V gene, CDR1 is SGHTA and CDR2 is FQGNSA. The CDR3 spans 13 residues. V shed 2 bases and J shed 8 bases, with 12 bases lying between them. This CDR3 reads CASSLMGPGGYTF. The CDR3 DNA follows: TGTGCCAGCAGCTTAATGGGGCCTGGGGGCTACACCTTC.

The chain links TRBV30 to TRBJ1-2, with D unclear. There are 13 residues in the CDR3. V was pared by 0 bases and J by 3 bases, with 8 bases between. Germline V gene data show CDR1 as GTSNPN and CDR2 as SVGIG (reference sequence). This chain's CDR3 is CAWSVSMYYGYTF. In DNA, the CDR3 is TGTGCCTGGAGTGTAAGCATGTACTATGGCTACACCTTC. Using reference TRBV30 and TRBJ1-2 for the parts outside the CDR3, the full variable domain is SQTIHQWPATLVQPVGSPLSLECTVEGTSNPNLYWYRQAAGRGLQLLFYSVGIGQISSEVPQNLSASRPQDRQFILSSKKLLLSDSGFYLCAWSVSMYYGYTFGSGTRLTVV.

The CDR3 coding sequence is TGTGCCAGCAGCTCCAACACAGATACGCAGTATTTT. Protein product: CASSSNTDTQYF. The genes are TRBV5-6 and TRBJ2-3; D uncertain. Trimming removed 3 bases at V and 2 bases at J, with 4 bases between. Germline CDR1 is SGHDT and CDR2 is YYEEEE. This CDR3 contains 12 residues.

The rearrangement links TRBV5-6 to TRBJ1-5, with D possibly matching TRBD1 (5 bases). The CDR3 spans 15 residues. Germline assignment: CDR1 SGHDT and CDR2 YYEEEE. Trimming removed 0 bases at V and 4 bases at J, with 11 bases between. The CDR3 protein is CASSLAGQPNQPQHF. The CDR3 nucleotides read TGTGCCAGCAGCTTGGCCGGACAACCTAATCAGCCCCAGCATTTT.

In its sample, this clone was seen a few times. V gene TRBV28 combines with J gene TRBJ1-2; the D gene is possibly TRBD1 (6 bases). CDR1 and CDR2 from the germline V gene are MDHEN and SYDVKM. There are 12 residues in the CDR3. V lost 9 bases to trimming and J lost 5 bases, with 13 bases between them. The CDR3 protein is CASSQGRYGYTF. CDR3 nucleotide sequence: TGTGCCAGTTCACAGGGACGGTATGGCTACACCTTC.

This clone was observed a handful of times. In nucleotides, the CDR3 is TGTGCCATCAGTGATCGACAGGGGGGGAACACTGAAGCTTTCTTT. Protein product: CAISDRQGGNTEAFF. This rearrangement joins TRBV10-3 to TRBJ1-1; 9 positions agree with TRBD1. The V and J ends lost 3 bases and 1 base, in that order; junction bases with no gene match: 3. Germline CDR1 is ENHRY and CDR2 is SYGVKD. This CDR3 has 15 residues.

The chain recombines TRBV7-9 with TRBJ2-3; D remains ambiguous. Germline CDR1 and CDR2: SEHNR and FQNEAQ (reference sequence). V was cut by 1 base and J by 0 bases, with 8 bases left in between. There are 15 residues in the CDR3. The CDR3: CASSLEAGSTDTQYF. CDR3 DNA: TGTGCCAGCAGCTTAGAGGCCGGGAGCACAGATACGCAGTATTTT.

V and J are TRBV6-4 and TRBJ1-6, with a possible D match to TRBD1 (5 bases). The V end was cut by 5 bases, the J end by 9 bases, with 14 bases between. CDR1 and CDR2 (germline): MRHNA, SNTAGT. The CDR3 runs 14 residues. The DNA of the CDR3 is TGTGCCAGCAGTAAGGAATCCGGGGGTTCACCCCTCCACTTT. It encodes CASSKESGGSPLHF.

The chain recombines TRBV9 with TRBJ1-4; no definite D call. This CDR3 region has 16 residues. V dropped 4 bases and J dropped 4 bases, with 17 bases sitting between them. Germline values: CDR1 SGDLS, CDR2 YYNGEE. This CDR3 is CASSPNSPRLNEKLFF. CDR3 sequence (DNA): TGTGCCAGCAGCCCCAATTCACCCAGACTTAATGAAAAACTGTTTTTT. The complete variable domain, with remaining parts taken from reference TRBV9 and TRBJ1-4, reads DSGVTQTPKHLITATGQRVTLRCSPRSGDLSVYWYQQSLDQGLQFLIQYYNGEERAKGNILERFSAQQFPDLHSELNLSSLELGDSALYFCASSPNSPRLNEKLFFGSGTQLSVL.

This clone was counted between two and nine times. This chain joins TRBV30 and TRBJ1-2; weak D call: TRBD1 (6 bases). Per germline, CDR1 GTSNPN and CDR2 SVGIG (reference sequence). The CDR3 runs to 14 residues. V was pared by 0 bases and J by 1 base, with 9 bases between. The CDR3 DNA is TGTGCCTGGAGTGTCCACAGGGTTAACTATGGCTACACCTTC. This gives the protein CAWSVHRVNYGYTF.

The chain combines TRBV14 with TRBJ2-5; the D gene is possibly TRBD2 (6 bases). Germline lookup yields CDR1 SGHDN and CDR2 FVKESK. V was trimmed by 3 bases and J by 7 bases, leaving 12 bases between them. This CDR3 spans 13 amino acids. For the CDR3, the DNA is TGTGCCAGCAGCCAGGAGGGTTTGGTGACCCAGTACTTC. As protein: CASSQEGLVTQYF.

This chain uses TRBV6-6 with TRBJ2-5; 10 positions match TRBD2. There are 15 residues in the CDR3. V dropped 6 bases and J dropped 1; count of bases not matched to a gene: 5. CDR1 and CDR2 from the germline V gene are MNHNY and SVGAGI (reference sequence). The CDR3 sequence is CASRTSGGAQETQYF. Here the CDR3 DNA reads TGTGCCAGCAGGACAAGCGGGGGGGCCCAAGAGACCCAGTACTTC.

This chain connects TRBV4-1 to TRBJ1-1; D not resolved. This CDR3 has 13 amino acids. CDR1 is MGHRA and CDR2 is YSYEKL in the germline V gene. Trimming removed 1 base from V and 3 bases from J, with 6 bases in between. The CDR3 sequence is CASSQAGYTEAFF. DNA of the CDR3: TGCGCCAGCAGCCAAGCCGGGTACACTGAAGCTTTCTTT.

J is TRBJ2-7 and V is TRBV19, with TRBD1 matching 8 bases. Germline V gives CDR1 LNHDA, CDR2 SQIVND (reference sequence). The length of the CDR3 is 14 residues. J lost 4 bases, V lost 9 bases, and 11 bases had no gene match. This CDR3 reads CARRTGTDRYEQYF. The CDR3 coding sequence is TGTGCCAGGAGGACAGGGACCGATCGGTACGAGCAGTACTTC.